Listed below are T cell receptor beta chains from one sample, sequenced in a study of OX40 agonist ivuxolimab in advanced cancers. Data came from immunoSEQ multiplex PCR; TCRdb stores just in-frame clones and leaves some out. The sample contains 20,000 to 30,000 clones, roughly 80% of which appear only once. Sequences were derived from CD4+ or CD8+ T cells sorted from blood, sampled in a trial of the OX40 agonist ivuxolimab. All receptors derive from an adult with an advanced solid tumor such as melanoma, head and neck, liver or kidney cancer. The CDR3 runs from the conserved cysteine through the conserved F or W. The D gene is left open where the match is weak. Part of the rows lack a size; the others show once, few, many or a class for expanded clones.

>NA|15|TRBD1|TRBV29-1|TRBJ1-4
TGCAGCGTTGGTTTGGTTGGGACAGGGTCCGAAAAACTGTTTTTT
CSVGLVGTGSEKLFF
>NA|15|TRBD2|TRBV7-2|TRBJ2-7
TGTGCCAGCAGAGGGGGACTAGCGGGGGGTCGCGAGCAGTACTTC
CASRGGLAGGREQYF
>NA|15|NA|TRBV4-3|TRBJ1-5
TGCGCCAGCAGCCAAGACATAGGAGACAATCAGCCCCAGCATTTT
CASSQDIGDNQPQHF
>once|16|TRBD2|TRBV9|TRBJ2-5
TGTGCCAGCAGCGTAGCAATGACTAGCGGTCAAGAGACCCAGTACTTC
CASSVAMTSGQETQYF
>NA|13|TRBD1|TRBV12-5|TRBJ2-7
TGTGCTAGTGGTGGACAGGGACGTAGGGAGCAGTACTTC
CASGGQGRREQYF
>NA|14|TRBD1|TRBV30|TRBJ2-1
TGTGCCTGGAGTATGGGGACAGGGTGGAATGAGCAGTTCTTC
CAWSMGTGWNEQFF
>medium-sized|12|NA|TRBV2|TRBJ1-2
TGTGCCAGCAGTTCCGACAGCTATGGCTACACCTTC
CASSSDSYGYTF
>NA|15|NA|TRBV5-6|TRBJ1-1
TGTGCCAGCAGCTTGAGAGGGCAGATGAACACTGAAGCTTTCTTT
CASSLRGQMNTEAFF
>NA|13|NA|TRBV5-1|TRBJ2-2
TGCGCCAGCAGCGTCGAGGGCACCGGGGAGCTGTTTTTT
CASSVEGTGELFF
>NA|15|TRBD2|TRBV7-2|TRBJ2-5
TGTGCCAGCAGCTTAGGGGGGGGTCTACAAGAGACCCAGTACTTC
CASSLGGGLQETQYF
>few|16|TRBD1|TRBV27|TRBJ2-7
TGTGCCAGCAGAAGCGACCAACCGGACAGGTTCGACGAGCAGTACTTC
CASRSDQPDRFDEQYF
>once|15|NA|TRBV6-5|TRBJ1-3
TGTGCCAGCAGTCGGTGGGGCATCGCTGGAAACACCATATATTTT
CASSRWGIAGNTIYF
>NA|16|NA|TRBV4-3|TRBJ1-4
TGCGCCAGCAGCCAAGATTTGTCGGCGATTAATGAAAAACTGTTTTTT
CASSQDLSAINEKLFF
>NA|18|TRBD1|TRBV5-4|TRBJ1-3
TGTGCCAGCAGCTTTGCCCTCGGACAGGGCTCTTCTGGAAACACCATATATTTT
CASSFALGQGSSGNTIYF
>NA|14|NA|TRBV15|TRBJ2-7
TGTGCCACCAGCGGGGGGGCGGGTGGGCTTGAGCAGTACTTC
CATSGGAGGLEQYF
>once|12|NA|TRBV4-2|TRBJ2-1
TGTGCCAGCAGCCACCCGTACAATGAGCAGTTCTTC
CASSHPYNEQFF
>NA|15|TRBD1|TRBV19|TRBJ2-5
TGTGCCAGTAGTTCATTAGAAGGGGGCAGAGAGACCCAGTACTTC
CASSSLEGGRETQYF
>NA|15|TRBD1|TRBV7-9|TRBJ1-6
TGTGCCAGCAGCTTAATAGACAGGGGTAATTCACCCCTCCACTTT
CASSLIDRGNSPLHF
>once|14|TRBD1|TRBV5-1|TRBJ2-7
TGCGCCAGCAGCTTACCGGACAGGGGGCACGAGCAGTACTTC
CASSLPDRGHEQYF
>few|16|TRBD1|TRBV11-3|TRBJ2-1
TGTGCCAGCAGCTTAGATGGCCCAGGGGGCTACAATGAGCAGTTCTTC
CASSLDGPGGYNEQFF
>NA|15|NA|TRBV18|TRBJ1-3
TGTGCCAGCTCACCACCTTTAAACTCTGGAAACACCATATATTTT
CASSPPLNSGNTIYF
>NA|14|TRBD1|TRBV11-2|TRBJ2-7
TGTGCCAGCAGCCCCCGGACAGGGGGCTACGAGCAGTACTTC
CASSPRTGGYEQYF
>NA|11|NA|TRBV19|TRBJ2-1
TGTGCCAGTAGTAGGGGACTTGAGCAGTTCTTC
CASSRGLEQFF
>NA|14|NA|TRBV4-3|TRBJ2-3
TGCGCCAGCAGCCAAGATAGTCTTACAGATACGCAGTATTTT
CASSQDSLTDTQYF
>NA|14|NA|TRBV4-1|TRBJ1-5
TGCGCCAGCAGCCAAGATTTTATAGGTCAGCCCCAGCATTTT
CASSQDFIGQPQHF
>NA|14|NA|TRBV19|TRBJ1-2
TGTGCCAGTAGGGGGGCTCCCCCCGGCTATGGCTACACCTTC
CASRGAPPGYGYTF
>medium-sized|12|NA|TRBV30|TRBJ1-6
TGTGCCTGGGGGACATCTAATTCACCCCTCCACTTT
CAWGTSNSPLHF
>NA|11|NA|TRBV6-5|TRBJ1-6
TGTGCCAGCAGTGATGCTTCACCCCTCCACTTT
CASSDASPLHF
>NA|14|NA|TRBV6-1|TRBJ1-6
TGTGCCAGCAGTTCATCCCGGCGGGACTCACCCCTCCACTTT
CASSSSRRDSPLHF
>NA|20|NA|TRBV4-2|TRBJ1-5
TGTGCCAGCAGCCAAGATTATCCCCAGGGGAATGTAGGGAGCAATCAGCCCCAGCATTTT
CASSQDYPQGNVGSNQPQHF
>NA|12|NA|TRBV12-2|TRBJ2-1
TGTGCAAGTCGCGATGGGGGTAATGAGCAGTTCTTC
CASRDGGNEQFF
>once|16|NA|TRBV5-1|TRBJ2-7
TGCGCCAGCAGCTTGTCCTTACTTTTACAGGGCTACGAGCAGTACTTC
CASSLSLLLQGYEQYF
>NA|14|TRBD1|TRBV7-6|TRBJ2-5
TGTGCCAGCAGCCCAGGGACAGGGAGAGAGACCCAGTACTTC
CASSPGTGRETQYF
>NA|14|NA|TRBV6-6|TRBJ2-7
TGTGCCAGCAGTTACTCAGGCGGTTCCTACGAGCAGTACTTC
CASSYSGGSYEQYF
>few|13|NA|TRBV5-5|TRBJ1-5
TGTGCCAGCAGCTTAGTAATGTATCAGCCCCAGCATTTT
CASSLVMYQPQHF
>NA|16|TRBD1|TRBV9|TRBJ2-1
TGTGCCAGCAGCCAAGGGGGCCCCTATCTACAGAATGAGCAGTTCTTC
CASSQGGPYLQNEQFF
>NA|14|NA|TRBV6-6|TRBJ1-2
TGTGCCAGCAGTTTCGGGGGGCGTCGCTATGGCTACACCTTC
CASSFGGRRYGYTF
>NA|14|NA|TRBV5-4|TRBJ1-1
TGTGCCAGCAGCTTCGGGCAGTTGAACACTGAAGCTTTCTTT
CASSFGQLNTEAFF
>NA|18|TRBD1|TRBV4-2|TRBJ2-7
TGTGCCAGCAGCCCCGGACCCCGGCCGGGACAGGGCTCCTACGAGCAGTACTTC
CASSPGPRPGQGSYEQYF
>NA|15|NA|TRBV4-1|TRBJ2-7
TGCGCCAGCAGCCAAGGACAGTTCTGGGGAAACGAGCAGTACTTC
CASSQGQFWGNEQYF
>NA|18|TRBD2|TRBV5-5|TRBJ2-7
TGTGCCAGCAGCTTTCACTCTAGCGGGGGCCTGAGCTCCTACGAGCAGTACTTC
CASSFHSSGGLSSYEQYF
>NA|14|NA|TRBV7-9|TRBJ1-6
TGTGCCAGCAGCTGGGGACGGGCCAATTCACCCCTCCACTTT
CASSWGRANSPLHF
>NA|13|TRBD1|TRBV2|TRBJ1-1
TGTGCCACTGGAAGACAGGGTGGGACTGAAGCTTTCTTT
CATGRQGGTEAFF
>NA|14|NA|TRBV5-5|TRBJ1-1
TGTGCCAGCAGCTTGGTGGGGAGGAGCACTGAAGCTTTCTTT
CASSLVGRSTEAFF
>NA|15|TRBD1|TRBV9|TRBJ1-6
TGTGCCAGCAGCTCCCGGGACAGGGGAACCTCACCCCTCCACTTT
CASSSRDRGTSPLHF
>NA|14|NA|TRBV9|TRBJ2-1
TGTGCCAGCAGGCCCAGTAAGATGGTAGGCGAGCAGTTCTTC
CASRPSKMVGEQFF
>NA|16|TRBD1|TRBV4-1|TRBJ1-4
TGCGCCAGCAGCCGAGGGACCGGGACAGGGAGTGAAAAACTGTTTTTT
CASSRGTGTGSEKLFF
>NA|14|NA|TRBV5-1|TRBJ1-4
TGCGCCAGCAGCTTAGCTGGGCGTCCTGAAAAACTGTTTTTT
CASSLAGRPEKLFF
>NA|12|TRBD2|TRBV6-1|TRBJ2-7
TGTGCCAGCCGGGACTATATCTACGAGCAGTACTTC
CASRDYIYEQYF
>NA|11|TRBD1|TRBV6-1|TRBJ1-2
TGTGCCATCACAGGGGACTATGGCTACACCTTC
CAITGDYGYTF
>NA|14|TRBD1|TRBV6-5|TRBJ1-2
TGTGCCAGCAGTTACTCGGGACAGGGGCAGGGCTACACCTTC
CASSYSGQGQGYTF
>once|14|NA|TRBV18|TRBJ1-5
TGTGCCAGCTCATTCGGGGGTAGCAATCAGCCCCAGCATTTT
CASSFGGSNQPQHF